Shown below are 30 T cell receptor beta chains from a single sample sequenced in a study of CD8 T cells in acute hepatitis C reinfection. Assay used: immunoSEQ multiplex PCR; TCRdb lists only in-frame clones, some missing. This sample has 35,000 to 40,000 clones, with approximately 90% found just once. Time point denoted: naive CD8 control sorted from an acute-time-point sample. Sequenced sample: naive CD8+ T cells from PBMCs. The source of these receptors is a man aged 30-40 years with chronic hepatitis C.

Turning to this clone: Other nucleotide sequences from this sample produce the same CDR3. The chain has TRBV19 and TRBJ2-7, with D possibly being TRBD1 (6 bases). Trimming left V 3 bases short and J 1 base short, with 13 bases between. Germline assignment: CDR1 LNHDA and CDR2 SQIVND (reference sequence). The CDR3 is 15 residues long. The CDR3 coding sequence is TGTGCCAGTAGTATCGCAGGGGCGTTTTCCTACGAGCAGTACTTC. Protein: CASSIAGAFSYEQYF.

The rearrangement links TRBV10-3 to TRBJ2-7; D uncertain. This CDR3 is 12 amino acids long. Trimming pared 3 bases from V and 6 bases from J, leaving 9 bases between. Germline lookup yields CDR1 ENHRY and CDR2 SYGVKD. The CDR3 reads CAISELGIEQYF. Here the CDR3 DNA reads TGTGCCATCAGTGAACTGGGCATCGAGCAGTACTTC.

V usage is TRBV10-3 and J usage is TRBJ2-7; D is uncertain. Per the germline V gene, CDR1 is ENHRY and CDR2 is SYGVKD. Trimming shortened V by 8 bases and J by 0 bases, and 8 bases separated the two germline ends. This CDR3 has 12 residues. This chain's CDR3 is CAISKGSYEQYF. The CDR3 DNA sequence: TGTGCCATCTCGAAGGGCTCCTACGAGCAGTACTTC.

The rearrangement links TRBV7-9 to TRBJ2-1; D ambiguous. The CDR3 spans 11 residues. Germline V gives CDR1 SEHNR, CDR2 FQNEAQ (reference sequence). The V end lost 3 bases, the J end lost 8 bases, and 5 bases lay between the germline ends. CDR3 sequence: CASSFGDEQFF. CDR3 DNA sequence: TGTGCCAGCAGCTTTGGGGATGAGCAGTTCTTC.

The V call is TRBV27, the J call TRBJ1-5, with 8 positions matching TRBD1. There are 18 residues in the CDR3. Per the germline V gene, CDR1 is MNHEY and CDR2 is SMNVEV (reference sequence). V shed 5 bases and J 5 bases; nucleotides not matched to a gene: 17. In nucleotides, the CDR3 is TGTGCCAGCAGTCCTAGTCCCGGGACAGGAGATCCTTATCAGCCCCAGCATTTT. Its translation is CASSPSPGTGDPYQPQHF.

This chain joins TRBV15 and TRBJ2-7, with D unresolved. V gave up 2 bases and J gave up 5 bases, with 10 bases separating them. Germline V gene sequence: CDR1 LNHNV, CDR2 YYDKDF (reference sequence). The CDR3 has 13 residues. CDR3 DNA sequence: TGTGCCACCAGCAGACCCGACCAGAACGAGCAGTACTTC. Its protein is CATSRPDQNEQYF.

A single count supports this clone. The CDR3, as DNA: TGTGCCAGTAGTAACAGCGGGGGTTTCTACGAGCAGTACTTC. Its translation is CASSNSGGFYEQYF. V and J are TRBV19 and TRBJ2-7; TRBD2 aligns across 8 bases. The CDR3 sequence is 14 residues long. Germline CDR1 LNHDA, CDR2 SQIVND (reference sequence). Trimming at V came to 4 bases and at J to 3 bases, leaving 5 bases not matched to a gene.

The chain couples TRBV7-9 to TRBJ2-7; TRBD1 or TRBD2 may be the D gene (5 bases each). V dropped 0 bases and J dropped 5 bases, with 8 bases sitting between them. This CDR3 contains 13 residues. The germline gives CDR1 SEHNR, CDR2 FQNEAQ (reference sequence). The CDR3, as DNA: TGTGCCAGCAGCTTAGCGGGGGACGACGAGCAGTACTTC. Encoded protein: CASSLAGDDEQYF.

This chain uses TRBV9 with TRBJ2-6; TRBD2 matches at 11 bases. Germline-derived CDR1 and CDR2 are SGDLS and YYNGEE. The CDR3 has 20 amino acids. The J segment lost 0 bases and the V segment lost 4 bases, leaving 12 bases of the junction unmatched. For the CDR3, the DNA is TGTGCCAGCAGCTTCCCCTCGGTAGCGGGAGGGGACTCTGGGGCCAACGTCCTGACTTTC. This translates into CASSFPSVAGGDSGANVLTF.

The gene calls are TRBV9 and TRBJ2-3; 9 nucleotides line up with TRBD1. The V gene end was trimmed by 4 bases and the J gene end by 4 bases; junction bases not matched to a gene: 10. Germline loops: CDR1 SGDLS, CDR2 YYNGEE. The CDR3 has 16 amino acids. Written as DNA, the CDR3 is TGTGCCAGCAGCATTCGGACAGGGGCTCATGCAGATACGCAGTATTTT. This encodes CASSIRTGAHADTQYF.

The chain recombines TRBV4-3 with TRBJ1-1; a possible D gene is TRBD1 (6 bases). V shed 0 bases and J shed 4 bases, with 15 bases lying between them. This CDR3 has 16 residues. Looked up from germline, CDR1 is LGHNA and CDR2 is YSLEER. The chain's CDR3 is CASSQDRGGGATEAFF. In DNA, the CDR3 is TGCGCCAGCAGCCAAGACAGGGGAGGAGGGGCCACTGAAGCTTTCTTT.

The rearrangement uses TRBV15 and TRBJ1-5; no clear D gene. The V gene lost 2 bases and the J gene lost 8 bases, with 22 bases spanning the gap. In germline, CDR1 is LNHNV, CDR2 YYDKDF (reference sequence). The CDR3 sequence is 17 residues long. The CDR3: CATSRILGDRAWEPQHF. Here the CDR3 DNA reads TGTGCCACCAGCAGAATACTCGGAGACCGCGCCTGGGAGCCCCAGCATTTT. The variable domain in full, with the rest retrieved from reference TRBV15 and TRBJ1-5, is DAMVIQNPRYQVTQFGKPVTLSCSQTLNHNVMYWYQQKSSQAPKLLFHYYDKDFNNEADTPDNFQSRRPNTSFCFLDIRSPGLGDTAMYLCATSRILGDRAWEPQHFGDGTRLSIL.

The chain has TRBV29-1 and TRBJ2-5, with 8 bases that match TRBD2. Germline CDR1 reads SQVTM; CDR2 reads ANQGSEA. V shed 7 bases and J 4 bases; nucleotides not matched to a gene: 5. This CDR3 has 12 residues. CDR3 sequence: CSDGLAGETQYF. The CDR3 DNA reads as TGCAGCGACGGACTAGCTGGAGAGACCCAGTACTTC.

The CDR3 reads CASTGGYEQYF. The CDR3, as DNA: TGCGCCAGCACGGGGGGCTACGAGCAGTACTTC. The V gene is TRBV5-1, the J gene TRBJ2-7, with 7 bases that match TRBD2. Germline loops: CDR1 SGHRS, CDR2 YFSETQ. Trimming removed 6 bases from V and 3 bases from J; junction bases left unmatched: 0. The CDR3 has 11 residues.

The gene calls are TRBV12-5 and TRBJ2-3; D call uncertain. Germline V gene lookup returns CDR1 LGHNT and CDR2 FRNRAP. Deletions cut 2 bases from V and 0 bases from J, with 6 bases between. This CDR3 is 14 amino acids long. The CDR3 bases are TGTGCTAGTGGTTTGCCCTCCAGCACAGATACGCAGTATTTT. Its translation: CASGLPSSTDTQYF.

V gene TRBV19 combines with J gene TRBJ2-3, with D maybe TRBD2 (5 bases). CDR3 size: 14 residues. Germline V gene sequence: CDR1 LNHDA, CDR2 SQIVND (reference sequence). The V gene lost 7 bases and the J gene lost 2 bases, with 13 bases spanning the gap. The CDR3 spells CASMDSGNTDTQYF. The CDR3 DNA reads as TGTGCCAGTATGGATTCCGGGAACACAGATACGCAGTATTTT.

The V call is TRBV9, the J call TRBJ2-5; 8 bases are a match to TRBD1. The J call may be faulty, since TRBJ2-7 better matches the DNA end. Germline V lookup: CDR1 SGDLS, CDR2 YYNGEE. The CDR3 has 15 residues. CDR3 bases: TGTGCCAGCAGCGAAGCCGGGACAGGACTCTACGAGCAGTACTTC. It is translated as CASSEAGTGLYEQYF.

The chain couples TRBV2 to TRBJ2-7; either TRBD1 or TRBD2 may supply D (5 bases each). Germline V gene lookup returns CDR1 SNHLY and CDR2 FYNNEI. The CDR3 covers 16 residues. The V gene lost 2 bases and the J gene lost 5 bases, with 19 bases spanning the gap. Here the CDR3 DNA reads TGTGCCAGCAGTGAAAGGCCGAGGGGTCCTGTGGACGAGCAGTACTTC. Protein sequence: CASSERPRGPVDEQYF.

The CDR3 protein is CASSPTFVDNEQFF. CDR3 nucleotides: TGTGCCAGCAGCCCGACGTTCGTGGACAATGAGCAGTTCTTC. The chain carries TRBV7-9 and TRBJ2-1; D not resolved. The CDR3 has 14 amino acids. With 5 bases removed from V and 5 bases from J, the gap between germline ends came to 13 bases. CDR1 is SEHNR, CDR2 FQNEAQ, per germline (reference sequence).

The genes are TRBV6-6 and TRBJ2-1; D not resolved. Deletions cut 6 bases from V and 3 bases from J, with 12 bases between. The CDR3 sequence is 14 residues long. CDR1 and CDR2 from the germline V gene are MNHNY and SVGAGI (reference sequence). In nucleotides, the CDR3 is TGTGCCAGCAGAGACACGCTGAACTACAATGAGCAGTTCTTC. This encodes CASRDTLNYNEQFF.

This rearrangement joins TRBV7-9 to TRBJ1-2, with a weak D call TRBD1 (6 bases). Trimming left V 6 bases short and J 11 bases short, with 22 bases between. Looked up from germline, CDR1 is SEHNR and CDR2 is FQNEAQ (reference sequence). The CDR3 length is 14 residues. CDR3 loop: CASSPPTGLVRYTF. As DNA, the CDR3 is TGTGCCAGCAGTCCGCCCACAGGGCTGGTGAGGTACACCTTC.

The chain uses TRBV7-2 and TRBJ1-6; 7 nucleotides line up with TRBD1. Germline CDR1 reads SGHTA; CDR2 reads FQGNSA. The CDR3 extends over 15 amino acids. V lost 5 bases and J lost 7; bases outside the gene matches: 8. CDR3 DNA: TGTGCCAGCAGCACGCGGACAGGAGGAAATTCACCCCTCCACTTT. Translation gives CASSTRTGGNSPLHF.

The V call is TRBV7-3, the J call TRBJ2-6; D gene ambiguous. The V gene's germline CDR1 is SGHTA and CDR2 FQGTGA. The CDR3 runs to 15 residues. The ends were cut back, 1 base at V and 4 bases at J, with 8 bases in the middle. CDR3 nucleotides: TGTGCCAGCAGCTTAATTCGGCAGGGGGCCAACGTCCTGACTTTC. This gives the protein CASSLIRQGANVLTF.

The rearrangement uses TRBV29-1 and TRBJ2-2; D gene unclear. The germline V gene encodes CDR1 SQVTM and CDR2 ANQGSEA. The CDR3 contains 12 residues. V was trimmed by 7 bases and J by 6 bases, leaving 12 bases between them. The CDR3 protein is CSAFERAGELFF. CDR3 coding DNA: TGCAGCGCCTTCGAAAGGGCCGGGGAGCTGTTTTTT.

V gene TRBV27 combines with J gene TRBJ2-7; D is unclear. The CDR3 is made up of 13 amino acids. Deletions cut 4 bases from V and 2 bases from J, with 9 bases between. The germline V gene has CDR1 MNHEY and CDR2 SMNVEV (reference sequence). The CDR3 loop reads CASSYGFTYEQYF. The CDR3 DNA reads as TGTGCCAGCAGTTACGGGTTTACCTACGAGCAGTACTTC.

The rearrangement uses TRBV13 and TRBJ1-6, with D possibly being TRBD1 (6 bases). Trimming left V 5 bases short and J 7 bases short, with 12 bases between. The CDR3 consists of 14 residues. The germline gives CDR1 PRHDT, CDR2 FYEKMQ (reference sequence). The CDR3, as DNA: TGTGCCAGCAGCCTACAGGGAACCAATTCACCCCTCCACTTT. Translated: CASSLQGTNSPLHF.

The rearrangement uses TRBV5-6 and TRBJ2-2; D ambiguous. In germline, CDR1 is SGHDT, CDR2 YYEEEE. The CDR3 has 12 residues. V lost 3 bases, J lost 5 bases, and 5 bases lay in between. CDR3 region: CASSSLTGELFF. The CDR3 nucleotides are TGTGCCAGCAGCTCCCTAACCGGGGAGCTGTTTTTT. Full variable domain (outside the CDR3, taken from reference TRBV5-6 and TRBJ2-2): DAGVTQSPTHLIKTRGQQVTLRCSPKSGHDTVSWYQQALGQGPQFIFQYYEEEERQRGNFPDRFSGHQFPNYSSELNVNALLLGDSALYLCASSSLTGELFFGEGSRLTVL.

This clone was detected only a few times. This chain joins TRBV7-9 and TRBJ1-5; possibly TRBD1 for D (5 bases). V lost 5 bases and J 3 bases, leaving 14 bases between the germline ends. The V gene's germline CDR1 is SEHNR and CDR2 FQNEAQ (reference sequence). The CDR3 runs to 15 residues. For the CDR3, the DNA is TGTGCCAGCAGCCCTTCCGACAGCCCCAATCAGCCCCAGCATTTT. This sequence encodes CASSPSDSPNQPQHF.

V gene TRBV19 combines with J gene TRBJ1-1, with unresolved D. V was cut by 4 bases and J by 3 bases, with 6 bases left in between. CDR1 and CDR2 from the germline V gene are LNHDA and SQIVND (reference sequence). The CDR3 covers 12 residues. CDR3 in amino acids: CASSTIYTEAFF. The CDR3 nucleotides are TGTGCCAGTAGTACCATCTACACTGAAGCTTTCTTT. The full variable domain, completed using reference TRBV19 and TRBJ1-1, is DGGITQSPKYLFRKEGQNVTLSCEQNLNHDAMYWYRQDPGQGLRLIYYSQIVNDFQKGDIAEGYSVSREKKESFPLTVTSAQKNPTAFYLCASSTIYTEAFFGQGTRLTVV.

The chain joins TRBV7-3 to TRBJ1-6, with 7 bases that match TRBD1. The V segment lost 7 bases and the J segment 5 bases; nucleotides outside the gene matches: 2. CDR1 SGHTA and CDR2 FQGTGA come from the germline V gene. This CDR3 is 13 amino acids long. The CDR3 nucleotides read TGTGCCAGCAACGGACAGGATAATTCACCCCTCCACTTT. Translated: CASNGQDNSPLHF.